This TCR beta chain was documented in a study of cytomegalovirus exposure and HLA in healthy donors. Generated by immunoSEQ multiplex PCR, the TCRdb table keeps only in-frame clones and is missing some. Here the sample spans roughly 120,000 clones, 88% being singletons. The clonotype comes from a woman under 30 in good health and CMV-seronegative. Source material: PBMCs.

CDR3: CASRGQGSDTEAFF. The CDR3 nucleotides read TGCGCCAGCAGAGGACAGGGGAGTGACACTGAAGCTTTCTTT. The chain links TRBV5-1 to TRBJ1-1; TRBD1 matches at 9 bases. J lost 3 bases, V lost 5 bases, and 5 bases had no gene match. The CDR3 is made up of 14 amino acids. Germline values: CDR1 SGHRS, CDR2 YFSETQ.